These 17 T cell receptor beta chains were all obtained from the same sample, sequenced in a study of blood T cells in healthy people across ages. A J-beta primer mix and a sample-barcoded 5' primer were used in a second PCR of about 7 to 12 cycles. TCRdb itself ran the 5' RACE reads through MiXCR, one entry per CDR3 protein. The table has about 1.4 million distinct CDR3 sequences, roughly 59% seen once; the top ten hold 6.5% to 8%. Sequencing was carried out using blood. These receptors came from a man aged 18 to 30 in good health.

The chain combines TRBV14 with TRBJ2-3, with 9 bases matching TRBD2. This CDR3 has 17 amino acids. CDR1 and CDR2 (germline): SGHDN, FVKESK. V was pared by 4 bases and J by 0 bases, with 8 bases of the junction left unmatched. CDR3 nucleotides: TGTGCCAGCAGCCCCATAGCGGGGGTTACTAGCACAGATACGCAGTATTTT. Its translation is CASSPIAGVTSTDTQYF.

CDR3 nucleotides: TGTGCCAGCAGCTTAACGTTCGACAGGGAACGGGAGACCCAGTACTTC. This codes for CASSLTFDRERETQYF. J is TRBJ2-5 and V is TRBV7-2, with 7 bases fitting TRBD1. The CDR3 has 16 residues. Germline V lookup: CDR1 SGHTA, CDR2 FQGNSA. J was trimmed by 5 bases and V by 2 bases; bases with no gene match: 11.

The chain recombines TRBV6-5 with TRBJ1-2; D gene uncertain. Germline CDR1 MNHEY, CDR2 SVGAGI. The CDR3 sequence is 16 residues long. Trimming removed 4 bases from V and 8 bases from J, with 23 bases in between. Here the CDR3 DNA reads TGTGCCAGCAGTTCCCTCGCCCGACGGATCAGTCGCGGCTACACCTTC. It is translated as CASSSLARRISRGYTF.

The chain couples TRBV28 to TRBJ1-4; 7 bases line up with TRBD1. Germline V lookup: CDR1 MDHEN, CDR2 SYDVKM. Germline trimming cut 4 bases from V and 0 bases from J; bases unmatched to any gene: 20. This CDR3 spans 21 amino acids. The CDR3 loop reads CASSSPLILGGERATNEKLFF. CDR3 bases: TGTGCCAGCAGTTCCCCCCTAATTCTAGGGGGCGAGCGAGCAACTAATGAAAAACTGTTTTTT.

Here the CDR3 DNA reads TGCGCCAGCAGTTTCGGACAGGGATCTTTCACGGATGAAGCTTTCTTT. Its translation is CASSFGQGSFTDEAFF. The J gene is TRBJ1-1, the V gene TRBV5-1; 8 nucleotides align to TRBD1. The germline V gene encodes CDR1 SGHRS and CDR2 YFSETQ. Unmatched junction bases numbered 16, after V lost 5 bases and J lost 7 bases. The CDR3 spans 16 residues.

This chain uses TRBV12-3 or TRBV12-4 with TRBJ2-3; no firm D call. The V end lost 6 bases, the J end lost 2 bases, and 9 bases lay between the germline ends. There are 13 residues in the CDR3. The CDR3 loop is CASRPAATDTQYF. The CDR3 bases are TGTGCCAGCAGGCCGGCGGCCACAGATACGCAGTATTTT.

The chain combines TRBV3-1 with TRBJ2-3; TRBD2 aligns across 13 bases. V lost 4 bases, J lost 4 bases, and 5 bases stayed unmatched. From germline, CDR1 is LGHDT and CDR2 YNNKEL (reference sequence). This CDR3 is 16 amino acids long. CDR3 protein: CASSPWTSGSADTQYF. The CDR3 nucleotides are TGTGCCAGCAGCCCCTGGACTAGCGGGAGTGCAGATACGCAGTATTTT.

This clonotype was seen just once. The chain links TRBV9 to TRBJ2-1, with unresolved D. Germline V gene data show CDR1 as SGDLS and CDR2 as YYNGEE. Trimming pared 0 bases from V and 7 bases from J, leaving 11 bases between. This CDR3 spans 14 amino acids. For the CDR3, the DNA is TGTGCCAGCAGCGTAGTCTCGGGTGGTAATGAGCAGTTCTTC. This sequence encodes CASSVVSGGNEQFF.

The table lists this clonotype with a few counts. The rearrangement links TRBV20-1 to TRBJ2-5; D remains ambiguous. The ends were cut back, 1 base at V and 0 bases at J, with 6 bases in the middle. This CDR3 contains 13 residues. Per germline, CDR1 DFQATT and CDR2 SNEGSKA (reference sequence). The CDR3 sequence is CSARGGHQETQYF. The CDR3 bases are TGCAGTGCTAGAGGTGGGCACCAAGAGACCCAGTACTTC.

The chain recombines TRBV20-1 with TRBJ2-5; unclear D gene. Trimming removed 4 bases from V and 5 bases from J, with 14 bases in between. This CDR3 contains 13 residues. Germline V lookup: CDR1 DFQATT, CDR2 SNEGSKA (reference sequence). The CDR3 coding sequence is TGCAGTGCTATCGGACCAAACGGGGAGACCCAGTACTTC. Amino acids: CSAIGPNGETQYF.

This clonotype appeared a few times. The J gene is TRBJ2-1, the V gene TRBV29-1; tentatively, D is TRBD1 (6 bases). This CDR3 has 15 residues. Trimming stripped 6 bases from V and 0 bases from J, with 15 bases between. The germline V gene has CDR1 SQVTM and CDR2 ANQGSEA. Here the CDR3 reads CSVEDRTSSYNEQFF. The CDR3, as DNA: TGCAGCGTCGAGGACAGAACAAGCTCCTACAATGAGCAGTTCTTC.

The chain recombines TRBV27 with TRBJ2-1; 7 positions agree with TRBD1. The V and J ends lost 7 bases and 2 bases, in that order; junction bases with no gene match: 11. Germline CDR1 MNHEY, CDR2 SMNVEV (reference sequence). The CDR3 consists of 16 residues. CDR3 sequence reads: CASILRQGITYNEQFF. The CDR3 bases are TGTGCCAGCATTCTCCGACAGGGTATCACCTACAATGAGCAGTTCTTC.

The chain carries TRBV7-8 and TRBJ1-2, with a weak D call TRBD1 (6 bases). The CDR3 totals 14 residues. The V gene lost 4 bases and the J gene lost 5 bases, with 14 bases spanning the gap. The germline V gene has CDR1 SGHVS and CDR2 FQNEAQ. CDR3 loop: CASSWGGKGYGYTF. The DNA of the CDR3 is TGTGCCAGCAGCTGGGGGGGCAAGGGATATGGCTACACCTTC.

The chain uses TRBV12-3 or TRBV12-4 and TRBJ1-4, with a weak D call TRBD1 (6 bases). The CDR3 runs 16 residues. Trimming left V 1 base short and J 8 bases short, with 17 bases between. The CDR3 is CASSLGYRAGLEKLFF. CDR3 coding DNA: TGTGCCAGCAGTTTAGGTTACAGGGCGGGCCTCGAAAAACTGTTTTTT.

The chain has TRBV29-1 and TRBJ2-3; D is unresolved. The CDR3 sequence is 12 residues long. V was shortened by 8 bases and J by 1 base, with 10 bases between the two germline ends. Germline V CDR1 and CDR2: SQVTM, ANQGSEA. The CDR3: CSQRTGTDTQYF. The CDR3 nucleotides read TGCAGCCAACGAACGGGCACAGATACGCAGTATTTT.

This rearrangement joins TRBV27 to TRBJ2-7; D is unresolved. The CDR3 length is 14 residues. V lost 3 bases and J lost 7, with 16 bases in between. Germline CDR1 is MNHEY and CDR2 is SMNVEV (reference sequence). The CDR3 DNA sequence: TGTGCCAGCAGTTTTCGGACCCGGATAGAGGAGCAGTACTTC. Residues: CASSFRTRIEEQYF.

The chain uses TRBV4-1 and TRBJ1-2; D gene unclear. CDR3 length: 15 residues. Deletions cut 0 bases from V and 3 bases from J, with 11 bases between. Germline V gene data show CDR1 as MGHRA and CDR2 as YSYEKL. CDR3 residues: CASSQDHRRDYGYTF. DNA for the CDR3: TGCGCCAGCAGCCAAGATCACCGACGGGACTATGGCTACACCTTC.